The T cell receptor (beta chain) described here comes from a study of CD8 T cells in Susac syndrome (dated by TCRdb to the late 2010s). As for the study more broadly: The study used repertoire sequencing to test whether antigen drove CD8+ T cell activation and differentiation in Susac syndrome.

RNA was extracted using the RNeasy kit, and roughly 0.5 to 1 microgram was reverse transcribed with random hexamers. TCR beta CDR3 regions were amplified with the immunoSEQ multiplex PCR assay covering 54 Vbeta and 13 Jbeta segments. To correct PCR amplification bias, a synthetic template baseline was used for both primer optimization and computational correction. In the paper's pipeline: Reads were annotated to V, D and J genes per IMGT and analyzed with immunoSEQ Analyzer, keeping only productive sequences. Clonality was computed as one minus Shannon entropy normalized by log2 of the number of productive unique sequences. For each patient and control, public and private clones were evaluated among the 100 most prevalent clones. Clones were defined as Susac-specific if absent from the healthy and MS cohorts, from 900 to 1,200 published viral clones and from other ImmuneACCESS disease sequences. TCRdb's own reprocessing of the public reads used fastp at Q25 and MiXCR and kept productive beta chains. All rows with the same CDR3 protein become a single entry with the most common DNA and genes. The V and J calls were determined by TCRdb, not by the authors. In all, the sample holds 150,000 to 200,000 distinct CDR3 sequences, and 94% of those were seen once. In total, the top ten clones hold 0.075% to 0.095% of the sample.

High-throughput TCR beta sequencing profiled peripheral blood CD8+ and CD4+ T cells from healthy donors, Susac syndrome patients and multiple sclerosis patients. The multiple sclerosis controls were treatment-naive patients whose relapsing-remitting disease, either stable or active, fulfilled the revised McDonald criteria. CD8+ TEMRA cells were enriched by FACS, while bulk CD8+ and CD4+ T cells were purified by magnetic negative isolation. Blood was drawn into EDTA tubes, processed within 24 hours, and PBMCs were isolated by density gradient centrifugation. PBMCs intended for TCR sequencing were frozen in liquid nitrogen and were later thawed in a 37 degrees C water bath. Purity of sorted or isolated CD4+, CD8+ and CD8+ TEMRA cells was at least 90%. The full study reports these points: The number of individuals in the TCR sequencing and HLA analysis was recognized as being relatively small.

The germline V gene yields SGHVS for CDR1 and FNYEAQ for CDR2. V is shortened by 4 bases, J by 0 bases, and the region joining them spans 9 bases. The CDR3 measures 15 amino acids from cysteine to phenylalanine. The kept DNA is CDR3 alone, 45 bases in frame from the first base. With regard to this clonotype: This receptor's antigen is unknown. No much larger clone is present one base from it, and per-base qualities are unavailable.

The TCR comes from a human donor with multiple sclerosis. Sequenced material: CD4+ T cells from PBMCs. Rearrangement joined TRBV7-6 to TRBJ1-4, and TRBD1 may be the D gene, going by 6 matching bases. The DNA sequence is given as TGTGCCAGCAGCTGGACAGCGTCAACTAATGAAAAACTGTTTTTT. This codes for CASSWTASTNEKLFF. The reference TRBV7-6 and TRBJ1-4 proteins fill in what lies around the CDR3, so the full variable domain reads GAGVSQSPRYKVTKRGQDVALRCDPISGHVSLYWYRQALGQGPEFLTYFNYEAQQDKSGLPNDRFSAERPEGSISTLTIQRTEQRDSAMYRCASSWTASTNEKLFFGSGTQLSVL.